Below, 29 T cell receptor beta chains from the same sample are listed, as sequenced in a study of blood T cells in healthy people across ages. Using a J-beta primer mix together with a sample-barcoded 5' primer, a second PCR was run for roughly 7 to 11 cycles. MiXCR, run by TCRdb on the 5' RACE reads, gives a single entry per CDR3 protein. The sample lists approximately 1,700,000 distinct CDR3 sequences, about two fifths occurring once. The sample comprised blood. These TCRs come from a human donor in good health.

V is TRBV11-2 and J is TRBJ2-7; D is possibly TRBD1 (5 bases). Trimming stripped 2 bases from V and 5 bases from J, with 13 bases between. The germline CDR1 and CDR2 sequences are SGHAT and FQNNGV. This CDR3 is built from 14 residues. The CDR3 spells CASSLNSVTDEQYF. The CDR3 nucleotides read TGTGCCAGCAGCTTAAACTCCGTGACAGACGAGCAGTACTTC.

This chain uses TRBV20-1 with TRBJ2-1; D unresolved. The ends were cut back, 5 bases at V and 0 bases at J, with 11 bases in the middle. Germline CDR1 DFQATT, CDR2 SNEGSKA (reference sequence). This CDR3 is built from 14 residues. CDR3 nucleotide sequence: TGCAGTGCTGACTCGGATAGCTCCTACAATGAGCAGTTCTTC. This encodes CSADSDSSYNEQFF.

V is TRBV7-2 and J is TRBJ2-7, with D possibly TRBD1 on 6 matching bases. This CDR3 has 14 amino acids. Trimming took 1 base from V and 4 from J, leaving 11 bases between them. CDR1 and CDR2 from the germline V gene are SGHTA and FQGNSA. The CDR3, as DNA: TGTACCAGCAGCTTAGGGGGGCACCGATACGAGCAGTACTTC. The encoded protein is CTSSLGGHRYEQYF.

The rearrangement joins TRBV4-3 to TRBJ2-1, with 16 positions matching TRBD2. The germline V gene encodes CDR1 LGHNA and CDR2 YSLEER. CDR3 length: 16 residues. Trimming removed 4 bases from V and 9 bases from J; junction bases left unmatched: 6. The CDR3 DNA sequence: TGCGCCAGCAGCCTGGGACTAGCGGGGGGGCCGATTGAGCAGTTCTTC. The encoded protein is CASSLGLAGGPIEQFF.

About this clonotype: This may arise from a read error, as a much more abundant clone is one base away. This sequence joins TRBV29-1 and TRBJ2-7, with D tentatively TRBD1 or TRBD2 (5 bases each). The CDR3 consists of 13 residues. The V gene lost 4 bases and the J gene lost 6 bases, with 16 bases spanning the gap. The V gene's germline CDR1 is SQVTM and CDR2 ANQGSEA. CDR3 region: CSVGGLGGCEQYF. The CDR3 DNA reads as TGCAGCGTTGGGGGCCTTGGGGGATGCGAGCAGTACTTC.

This chain links TRBV5-1 with TRBJ2-6; D is perhaps TRBD2 (6 bases). The CDR3 runs 17 residues. Trimming pared 0 bases from V and 2 bases from J, leaving 12 bases between. Germline loops: CDR1 SGHRS, CDR2 YFSETQ. The CDR3 DNA is TGCGCCAGCAGCTTGGACGGGGGTATCACTGGGGCCAACGTCCTGACTTTC. Its translation is CASSLDGGITGANVLTF.

This clonotype appeared a few times. The chain employs TRBV28 and TRBJ2-7; D is perhaps TRBD1 (6 bases). The germline gives CDR1 MDHEN, CDR2 SYDVKM. The CDR3 length is 16 residues. V was shortened by 2 bases and J by 2 bases, with 16 bases between the two germline ends. The CDR3 region is CASSLHTGYPTYEQYF. The CDR3 DNA sequence: TGTGCCAGCAGTTTACACACAGGGTACCCTACCTACGAGCAGTACTTC. Based on the CDR3 plus reference TRBV28 and TRBJ2-7, the full variable domain is DVKVTQSSRYLVKRTGEKVFLECVQDMDHENMFWYRQDPGLGLRLIYFSYDVKMKEKGDIPEGYSVSREKKERFSLILESASTNQTSMYLCASSLHTGYPTYEQYFGPGTRLTVT.

Points on this clonotype: A much larger clone differs by one base, so this may be a read error. The chain links TRBV7-2 to TRBJ2-5; 7 bases match TRBD2. Germline loops: CDR1 SGHTA, CDR2 FQGNSA. The J segment lost 5 bases and the V segment lost 7 bases, leaving 10 bases of the junction unmatched. The CDR3 is 14 amino acids. The CDR3 nucleotides read TGTGCCAGCAACCCTTCAGCGGGGAGGGAGACCCAGTACTTC. It translates to CASNPSAGRETQYF.

The table lists this clonotype with a few counts. The chain combines TRBV7-2 with TRBJ2-5, with D maybe TRBD1 (5 bases). This CDR3 has 16 amino acids. The V end was cut by 1 base, the J end by 9 bases, with 21 bases between. Germline loops: CDR1 SGHTA, CDR2 FQGNSA. The CDR3 sequence: CASSLVSGRVYEAQYF. The CDR3 bases are TGTGCCAGCAGCTTAGTCTCGGGCAGGGTATATGAGGCCCAGTACTTC.

About this clonotype itself: A clone one base away is much larger, so this may be a read error. The chain joins TRBV20-1 to TRBJ2-1, with 8 positions matching TRBD1. The J call is doubtful: the DNA matches TRBJ2-7 better. This CDR3 has 15 amino acids. Germline CDR1 reads DFQATT; CDR2 reads SNEGSKA (reference sequence). CDR3 sequence reads: CSAVGTGDPYNEQYF. The CDR3, as DNA: TGCAGTGCAGTCGGGACAGGCGACCCCTACAATGAGCAGTACTTC.

This clonotype occurred a few times. The chain uses TRBV12-3 or TRBV12-4 and TRBJ1-2; perhaps TRBD1 as D (5 bases). The CDR3 length is 15 residues. V was cut by 6 bases and J by 4 bases, with 18 bases left in between. CDR3 region: CASRSTPTATYGYTF. The DNA of the CDR3 is TGTGCCAGCAGATCCACTCCGACAGCCACCTATGGCTACACCTTC.

Concerning this clonotype itself: Compared with germline, one end of the junction differs, possibly owing to a read error. The chain links TRBV19 to TRBJ2-7, with D possibly matching TRBD1 (5 bases). The V gene's germline CDR1 is LNHDA and CDR2 SQIVND (reference sequence). The CDR3 covers 13 residues. The CDR3 sequence is CAGSRTGRDEQYF. DNA for the CDR3: TGTGCCGGTAGTAGAACAGGACGGGACGAGCAGTACTTC.

The chain joins TRBV4-2 to TRBJ1-5, with a tentative D call TRBD1 (5 bases). Germline-derived CDR1 and CDR2 are LGHNA and YNFKEQ. The CDR3 is made up of 17 amino acids. Trimming pared 0 bases from V and 1 base from J, leaving 13 bases between. CDR3 in amino acids: CASSQDLDSRSNQPQHF. The CDR3 coding sequence is TGTGCCAGCAGCCAAGATCTTGACAGCCGGAGCAATCAGCCCCAGCATTTT.

This clonotype was picked up a small number of times. The chain employs TRBV7-9 and TRBJ2-5; weak D call: TRBD2 (5 bases). Germline values: CDR1 SEHNR, CDR2 FQNEAQ (reference sequence). The CDR3 extends over 14 amino acids. The V gene lost 5 bases and the J gene lost 5 bases, with 15 bases spanning the gap. The CDR3 sequence: CASSADLIGETQYF. CDR3 coding DNA: TGTGCCAGCAGCGCGGACTTAATCGGGGAGACCCAGTACTTC.

To note about this clonotype: At one end, the junction sequence differs from germline, possibly due to a read error. This chain uses TRBV9 with TRBJ2-3; 8 bases match TRBD2. Germline V gene sequence: CDR1 SGDLS, CDR2 YYNGEE. The CDR3 has 15 amino acids. The CDR3 sequence: CASSVTGLAGDTRYF. DNA of the CDR3: TGTGCCAGCAGCGTAACAGGACTAGCAGGAGATACGCGGTATTTT.

The V call is TRBV28, the J call TRBJ2-5, with 12 bases lining up with TRBD1. Losses at the gene ends were 6 bases for V and 5 bases for J; bases not matched to a gene: 10. Germline loops: CDR1 MDHEN, CDR2 SYDVKM. This CDR3 spans 16 amino acids. The CDR3 nucleotides are TGTGCCAGCAGGACACAACCGGGACAGGGGGCGGAGACCCAGTACTTC. Encoded protein: CASRTQPGQGAETQYF.

This clonotype has more than one count but fewer than ten. The chain links TRBV5-6 to TRBJ2-4; 10 bases map to TRBD2. The J call may be in error: the DNA end matches TRBJ2-7 better. Per the germline V gene, CDR1 is SGHDT and CDR2 is YYEEEE. The CDR3 has 17 amino acids. The CDR3 DNA reads TGTGCCAGCAGCTCGAAAAGAGGCCTAGCGGGGGAGGGCGAGCAGTACTTC. It encodes CASSSKRGLAGEGEQYF.

V gene TRBV20-1 combines with J gene TRBJ1-2; 8 bases align to TRBD1. CDR1 and CDR2 (germline): DFQATT, SNEGSKA (reference sequence). The CDR3 runs 15 residues. J gave up 0 bases and V 4 bases, and 7 bases lay outside the gene matches. CDR3 sequence (DNA): TGCAGTGCTAAGGACAGGGCGTTACCTAACTATGGCTACACCTTC. Protein: CSAKDRALPNYGYTF.

This clonotype was detected many times. The V and J genes are TRBV5-1 and TRBJ2-7; TRBD2 matches 12 bases. The CDR3 length is 17 residues. Trimming cost V 0 bases and J 0 bases; bases outside gene matches: 4. The V gene's germline CDR1 is SGHRS and CDR2 YFSETQ. The CDR3 here is CASSLGLAGASSYEQYF. The CDR3 region has the DNA TGCGCCAGCAGCTTGGGACTAGCGGGGGCCAGCTCCTACGAGCAGTACTTC. The whole variable domain, remainder taken from reference TRBV5-1 and TRBJ2-7, is KAGVTQTPRYLIKTRGQQVTLSCSPISGHRSVSWYQQTPGQGLQFLFEYFSETQRNKGNFPGRFSGRQFSNSRSEMNVSTLELGDSALYLCASSLGLAGASSYEQYFGPGTRLTVT.

Only a few counts were recorded for this clonotype. The chain recombines TRBV6-5 with TRBJ1-6, with D hard to call. The V end was cut by 2 bases, the J end by 5 bases, with 10 bases between. The germline V gene encodes CDR1 MNHEY and CDR2 SVGAGI. This CDR3 is built from 15 residues. The CDR3 loop is CASSYGIGNNSPLHF. For the CDR3, the DNA is TGTGCCAGCAGTTACGGAATTGGGAATAATTCACCCCTCCACTTT.

The rearrangement links TRBV20-1 to TRBJ2-5; TRBD2 agrees at 9 bases. Germline CDR1 DFQATT, CDR2 SNEGSKA (reference sequence). V dropped 3 bases and J dropped 4; count of bases not matched to a gene: 12. The CDR3 is 16 residues long. Written as DNA, the CDR3 is TGCAGTGCTAGGGTAGCGGGGGCGATACTGAGAGAGACCCAGTACTTC. Translated, it gives CSARVAGAILRETQYF.

This clonotype was counted ten times or more. The chain couples TRBV7-2 to TRBJ1-4, with TRBD1 matching over 8 bases. The CDR3 totals 16 residues. The trim removed 5 bases at V and 1 base at J, leaving 6 bases unmatched. Germline V CDR1 and CDR2: SGHTA, FQGNSA. The CDR3 DNA is TGTGCCAGCAGCGCACAGGGGGTAGGAACTAATGAAAAACTGTTTTTT. Its protein is CASSAQGVGTNEKLFF. Together with reference TRBV7-2 and TRBJ1-4, the CDR3 gives the full variable domain: GAGVSQSPSNKVTEKGKDVELRCDPISGHTALYWYRQSLGQGLEFLIYFQGNSAPDKSGLPSDRFSAERTGGSVSTLTIQRTQQEDSAVYLCASSAQGVGTNEKLFFGSGTQLSVL.

The rearrangement links TRBV7-9 to TRBJ2-3; 7 bases map to TRBD1. Losses at the gene ends were 8 bases for V and 1 base for J; bases not matched to a gene: 9. The CDR3 consists of 15 residues. CDR1 is SEHNR and CDR2 is FQNEAQ in the germline V gene (reference sequence). CDR3 sequence reads: CASCLLGGGTDTQYF. The CDR3 nucleotides are TGTGCCAGCTGCCTTTTAGGGGGCGGCACAGATACGCAGTATTTT.

This clonotype was seen only a few times. This chain joins TRBV6-2 or TRBV6-3 and TRBJ2-4; D may be TRBD1 (5 bases). V shed 2 bases and J shed 0 bases, with 11 bases lying between them. This CDR3 spans 16 amino acids. Germline-derived CDR1 and CDR2 are MNHEY and SVGEGT. CDR3 residues: CASSYIRVLAKNIQYF. As DNA, the CDR3 is TGTGCCAGCAGTTACATCAGGGTGCTAGCCAAAAACATTCAGTACTTC.

There are a few counts of this clonotype. The chain is built from TRBV6-6 and TRBJ2-5, with TRBD1 matching over 11 bases. Unmatched junction bases numbered 1, after V lost 0 bases and J lost 1 base. This CDR3 comprises 16 residues. Germline V CDR1 and CDR2: MNHNY, SVGAGI (reference sequence). CDR3 loop: CASSYSGTGGQETQYF. CDR3 nucleotide sequence: TGTGCCAGCAGTTACTCCGGGACAGGGGGCCAAGAGACCCAGTACTTC.

The J gene is TRBJ2-1, the V gene TRBV19, with D maybe TRBD1 (5 bases). Near its end, the DNA agrees better with TRBJ2-7, so the J call may be wrong. CDR3 size: 11 residues. Looked up from germline, CDR1 is LNHDA and CDR2 is SQIVND (reference sequence). The CDR3 region has the DNA TGTGCCACTACCCAGGGTAACGAGCAGTACTTC. This encodes CATTQGNEQYF.

This chain joins TRBV7-9 and TRBJ1-2, with TRBD1 matching 10 bases. CDR3 length equals 15 residues. Germline CDR1 SEHNR, CDR2 FQNEAQ (reference sequence). The trim removed 6 bases at V and 6 bases at J, leaving 10 bases unmatched. The CDR3 nucleotides read TGTGCCAGCAGAAGTGGGACAGGGGAACTGCATGGCTACACCTTC. This translates into CASRSGTGELHGYTF.

The V gene is TRBV4-3, the J gene TRBJ1-6, with D perhaps TRBD1 (5 bases). V was shortened by 3 bases and J by 9 bases, with 18 bases between the two germline ends. The CDR3 has 16 residues. Germline CDR1 and CDR2: LGHNA and YSLEER. The CDR3 DNA follows: TGCGCCAGCAGCCACCACCAGGGCAGGGATGGTTCACCCCTCCACTTT. It specifies CASSHHQGRDGSPLHF.

The chain joins TRBV4-1 to TRBJ1-2; D is ambiguous. CDR1 MGHRA and CDR2 YSYEKL come from the germline V gene. The CDR3 is 15 amino acids. V gave up 0 bases and J gave up 0 bases, with 8 bases separating them. This CDR3 reads CASSQDSMANYGYTF. DNA of the CDR3: TGCGCCAGCAGCCAAGATTCCATGGCTAACTATGGCTACACCTTC.